This entry lists 10 T cell receptor beta chains sequenced from one sample in a study of blood T cell repertoires in COVID-19. Some clones are missing from TCRdb's copy, which holds only in-frame ones; the method was immunoSEQ multiplex PCR. The table includes roughly 300,000 clones, roughly 87% detected once. The sample taken for sequencing was PBMCs or T cells enriched from blood (not recorded which). Every receptor here comes from a woman aged 25 to 39 who had recovered from COVID-19.

The chain uses TRBV3-1 (or the pseudogene TRBV3-2) and TRBJ2-3; 9 bases match TRBD2. Trimming at V came to 4 bases and at J to 2 bases, leaving 10 bases not matched to a gene. This CDR3 has 17 residues. Germline V gene data show CDR1 as LGHDT and CDR2 as YNNKEL (reference sequence). CDR3 sequence reads: CASSPILTSGYTDTQYF. CDR3 coding DNA: TGTGCCAGCAGCCCAATACTGACTAGCGGATACACAGATACGCAGTATTTT.

The chain combines TRBV6-2 or TRBV6-3 with TRBJ2-1, with TRBD2 identical over 11 bases. CDR1 and CDR2 from the germline V gene are MNHEY and SVGEGT. The CDR3 length is 15 residues. The V segment lost 5 bases and the J segment 4 bases; nucleotides outside the gene matches: 4. CDR3 coding DNA: TGTGCCAGCAGTGATAGCGGGGGGGGTTACAATGAGCAGTTCTTC. It specifies CASSDSGGGYNEQFF.

The chain links TRBV2 to TRBJ2-2; 7 bases are shared with TRBD1. Germline V gene sequence: CDR1 SNHLY, CDR2 FYNNEI. Trimming cost V 8 bases and J 13 bases; bases outside gene matches: 13. The CDR3 is 13 amino acids. CDR3 sequence reads: CASVRDRQRGLFF. DNA of the CDR3: TGTGCCAGCGTAAGGGACAGACAACGGGGGCTGTTTTTT.

This clone was observed a single time. The chain uses TRBV6-5 and TRBJ2-1, with D tentatively TRBD1 (7 bases). Germline CDR1 reads MNHEY; CDR2 reads SVGAGI. The CDR3 consists of 15 residues. With 0 bases removed from V and 7 bases from J, the gap between germline ends came to 13 bases. CDR3 sequence reads: CASSYSISGGNEQFF. The CDR3 coding sequence is TGTGCCAGCAGTTACTCGATATCAGGGGGGAATGAGCAGTTCTTC.

The chain combines TRBV5-1 with TRBJ2-7, with TRBD1 matching over 8 bases. CDR1 SGHRS and CDR2 YFSETQ come from the germline V gene. V was clipped by 3 bases and J by 0 bases; unmatched bases: 8. This CDR3 comprises 16 residues. CDR3 in amino acids: CASSSYTGGSSYEQYF. The DNA of the CDR3 is TGCGCCAGCAGCTCATATACAGGGGGGAGCTCCTACGAGCAGTACTTC.

About this clone: The sample contains more than one DNA sequence encoding this CDR3. The rearrangement links TRBV9 to TRBJ2-7; D not resolved. Germline CDR1 and CDR2: SGDLS and YYNGEE. With 0 bases removed from V and 2 bases from J, the gap between germline ends came to 9 bases. The CDR3 contains 14 residues. CDR3 coding DNA: TGTGCCAGCAGCGTAGGCACGGAGCCCTACGAGCAGTACTTC. Translating gives CASSVGTEPYEQYF.

The V and J genes are TRBV28 and TRBJ1-2; perhaps TRBD1 as D (5 bases). Between the trimmed V and J ends, which lost 6 bases and 7 bases, there was a span of 21 bases. The CDR3 is 15 amino acids. Germline CDR1 MDHEN, CDR2 SYDVKM. The CDR3 is CASSIIYRPHIGYTF. CDR3 bases: TGTGCCAGCAGCATAATTTACAGGCCCCATATTGGCTACACCTTC.

This clone has just one count. The chain combines TRBV2 with TRBJ2-7; TRBD1 matches at 9 bases. The CDR3 is 18 residues long. The germline V gene has CDR1 SNHLY and CDR2 FYNNEI. V shed 0 bases and J 0 bases; nucleotides not matched to a gene: 9. The CDR3 sequence is CASSEASTGTGNSYEQYF. Written as DNA, the CDR3 is TGTGCCAGCAGTGAAGCCTCAACCGGGACAGGGAACTCCTACGAGCAGTACTTC.

V and J are TRBV7-8 and TRBJ1-5; a possible D gene is TRBD1 (6 bases). The CDR3 spans 17 residues. Germline-derived CDR1 and CDR2 are SGHVS and FQNEAQ. The germline V and J ends were trimmed by 4 bases and 0 bases, with 16 bases remaining between them. CDR3 nucleotide sequence: TGTGCCAGCAGCTCGGAACGACAGGCATATAGCAATCAGCCCCAGCATTTT. The encoded protein is CASSSERQAYSNQPQHF.

The chain is built from TRBV2 and TRBJ1-1, with D possibly TRBD1 on 6 matching bases. Germline V gene data show CDR1 as SNHLY and CDR2 as FYNNEI. This CDR3 has 17 amino acids. V was pared by 8 bases and J by 0 bases, with 22 bases between. CDR3 protein: CASASGHGTSLNTEAFF. CDR3 coding DNA: TGTGCCAGCGCATCGGGACATGGAACCTCTCTGAACACTGAAGCTTTCTTT.